The entry below describes one T cell receptor (beta chain). Its antigen is undetermined. A single base separates this from a much larger clone, so it may be a read error. This record belongs to a study of post-analysis software for immune sequencing data. Study results and caveats: Four or five TRBV segments (TRBV5-6, TRBV5-1 and TRBV20-1 among them) occurred more frequently in patients than in controls.

Trimming removed 1 base from V and 7 bases from J, with 17 bases in between. Germline loops: CDR1 DFQATT, CDR2 SNEGSKA (reference sequence). This CDR3 comprises 14 residues. Carried by the TCR beta cDNA libraries were unique molecular identifiers. Using its own MiXCR run on the PCR reads, TCRdb lists one record per CDR3 protein. There are about 200,000 distinct CDR3 sequences in the sample; around 29% occur only once, and about 3.7% lies in the top ten. This chain connects TRBV20-1 to TRBJ2-7; tentatively, D is TRBD1 (5 bases). The receptor was isolated from a girl between 2 and 17 years old with multiple sclerosis. Sequencing was done on a sample of blood. Here the CDR3 reads CSARVNWADNEQYF. The CDR3 nucleotides read TGCAGTGCTAGAGTAAACTGGGCGGACAATGAGCAGTACTTC.